Listed below are T cell receptor beta chains from one sample, sequenced in a study of identical twins. TCRdb redid the calling of the 5' RACE reads with MiXCR, one entry per CDR3 protein. Altogether 400,000 to 550,000 distinct CDR3 sequences are present, 22% being singletons, with the ten largest covering around 0.9%. These data also formed part of another study, on T cells expressing NK-cell markers.

The sequenced material came from CD4+ T cells sorted from blood. Receptor source: a woman between 18 and 29 years old in good health. The CDR3 runs from the conserved cysteine through the conserved F or W. D genes are given only for firm matches. Clone size is given for some rows only: seen once, a few or many times, or a class if the clone is expanded.

j_gene: TRBJ2-3; d_gene: -; v_gene: TRBV6-1; abundance: -; CDR3aa: CASRPRGGYTDTQYF; CDR3nt: TGTGCCAGCAGACCCAGGGGGGGGTACACAGATACGCAGTATTTT
j_gene: TRBJ2-1; d_gene: TRBD2; v_gene: TRBV4-2; abundance: few; CDR3aa: CASSGGAGGNEQFF; CDR3nt: TGTGCCAGCAGCGGAGGGGCGGGGGGCAATGAGCAGTTCTTC
j_gene: TRBJ1-2; d_gene: -; v_gene: TRBV25-1; abundance: few; CDR3aa: CASSESRYGYTF; CDR3nt: TGTGCCAGCAGTGAATCCCGCTATGGCTACACCTTC
j_gene: TRBJ2-3; d_gene: -; v_gene: TRBV9; abundance: -; CDR3aa: CASSGGDRLTDTQYF; CDR3nt: TGTGCCAGCAGCGGTGGAGACCGTCTGACAGATACGCAGTATTTT
j_gene: TRBJ2-5; d_gene: -; v_gene: TRBV20-1; abundance: few; CDR3aa: CSASLRGLSETQYF; CDR3nt: TGCAGTGCTAGCCTTAGGGGGTTGTCGGAGACCCAGTACTTC
j_gene: TRBJ1-2; d_gene: TRBD1; v_gene: TRBV6-1; abundance: few; CDR3aa: CASNGGQTYGYTF; CDR3nt: TGTGCCAGCAACGGGGGACAGACCTATGGCTACACCTTC
j_gene: TRBJ2-1; d_gene: -; v_gene: TRBV5-5; abundance: -; CDR3aa: CASIQGFSGEQFF; CDR3nt: TGTGCCAGCATACAGGGTTTCTCGGGTGAGCAGTTCTTC
j_gene: TRBJ2-5; d_gene: TRBD2; v_gene: TRBV6-5; abundance: -; CDR3aa: CASSYSGTSRETQYF; CDR3nt: TGTGCCAGCAGTTACTCCGGGACTAGCAGGGAGACCCAGTACTTC
j_gene: TRBJ2-3; d_gene: -; v_gene: TRBV5-1; abundance: few; CDR3aa: CASSFGETTDTQYF; CDR3nt: TGCGCCAGCAGCTTCGGGGAAACCACAGATACGCAGTATTTT
j_gene: TRBJ1-1; d_gene: TRBD1; v_gene: TRBV5-6; abundance: -; CDR3aa: CASSLAARGHRAEAFF; CDR3nt: TGTGCCAGCAGCTTGGCCGCCAGGGGGCATAGGGCTGAAGCTTTCTTT
j_gene: TRBJ1-1; d_gene: -; v_gene: TRBV11-2; abundance: few; CDR3aa: CASSLAVRGAHLFF; CDR3nt: TGTGCCAGCAGCTTAGCGGTCAGGGGCGCCCACCTCTTCTTT
j_gene: TRBJ2-6; d_gene: TRBD1; v_gene: TRBV7-8; abundance: -; CDR3aa: CASSLRQGGHGANVLTF; CDR3nt: TGTGCCAGCAGCTTACGACAGGGGGGTCATGGGGCCAACGTCCTGACTTTC
j_gene: TRBJ2-2; d_gene: -; v_gene: TRBV12-5; abundance: few; CDR3aa: CASGPTRANTGELFF; CDR3nt: TGTGCTAGTGGTCCCACAAGAGCGAACACCGGGGAGCTGTTTTTT
j_gene: TRBJ2-3; d_gene: TRBD2; v_gene: TRBV12-3/TRBV12-4; abundance: -; CDR3aa: CASSPTAGGSLARKYF; CDR3nt: TGTGCCAGCAGTCCTACAGCGGGAGGGTCCCTAGCCCGGAAGTATTTT
j_gene: TRBJ2-5; d_gene: -; v_gene: TRBV7-2; abundance: few; CDR3aa: CASSLVGLWETQYF; CDR3nt: TGTGCCAGCAGCTTAGTGGGACTGTGGGAGACCCAGTACTTC
j_gene: TRBJ2-1; d_gene: -; v_gene: TRBV7-7; abundance: -; CDR3aa: CASSSGDEGGEQFF; CDR3nt: TGTGCTAGCAGCTCCGGCGACGAGGGGGGTGAGCAGTTCTTC
j_gene: TRBJ2-3; d_gene: TRBD2; v_gene: TRBV5-1; abundance: -; CDR3aa: CASSTLAGSTDTQYF; CDR3nt: TGCGCCAGCAGCACCCTAGCGGGGAGCACAGATACGCAGTATTTT
j_gene: TRBJ1-5; d_gene: -; v_gene: TRBV5-8; abundance: few; CDR3aa: CASSLGGLGGQPQHF; CDR3nt: TGTGCCAGCAGCTTGGGGGGCCTCGGGGGTCAGCCCCAGCATTTT
j_gene: TRBJ2-7; d_gene: TRBD2; v_gene: TRBV27; abundance: -; CDR3aa: CASSMKKGRGRDYEQYF; CDR3nt: TGTGCCAGCAGTATGAAAAAGGGGAGGGGACGCGATTACGAGCAGTACTTC
j_gene: TRBJ2-1; d_gene: TRBD2; v_gene: TRBV29-1; abundance: -; CDR3aa: CSVAHTSGYNEQFF; CDR3nt: TGCAGCGTCGCTCACACTAGCGGGTACAATGAGCAGTTCTTC
j_gene: TRBJ2-1; d_gene: TRBD2; v_gene: TRBV7-9; abundance: -; CDR3aa: CASSSGLAGGDEQFF; CDR3nt: TGTGCCAGCAGCTCAGGACTAGCGGGAGGAGATGAGCAGTTCTTC
j_gene: TRBJ2-7; d_gene: TRBD1; v_gene: TRBV5-1; abundance: few; CDR3aa: CASSLLGQGHEQYF; CDR3nt: TGCGCCAGCAGCTTGCTGGGACAGGGCCACGAGCAGTACTTC
j_gene: TRBJ2-3; d_gene: -; v_gene: TRBV2; abundance: -; CDR3aa: CASSPRRVGLGTDTQYF; CDR3nt: TGTGCCAGCAGTCCCCGTAGGGTAGGGCTCGGCACAGATACGCAGTATTTT
j_gene: TRBJ2-3; d_gene: TRBD2; v_gene: TRBV6-5; abundance: few; CDR3aa: CASSYLGGGDTQYF; CDR3nt: TGTGCCAGCAGTTATCTGGGGGGGGGAGATACGCAGTATTTT
j_gene: TRBJ1-5; d_gene: TRBD1; v_gene: TRBV6-2/TRBV6-3; abundance: -; CDR3aa: CASKREQGAGGNQPQHF; CDR3nt: TGTGCCAGCAAGCGGGAACAGGGGGCAGGAGGCAATCAGCCCCAGCATTTT
j_gene: TRBJ2-3; d_gene: TRBD2; v_gene: TRBV6-1; abundance: few; CDR3aa: CASSFSGFTTDTQYF; CDR3nt: TGTGCCAGCAGCTTTAGCGGGTTCACCACAGATACGCAGTATTTT
j_gene: TRBJ2-1; d_gene: TRBD2; v_gene: TRBV5-1; abundance: few; CDR3aa: CASDSGSGRAHEQFF; CDR3nt: TGCGCCAGCGACTCCGGTAGCGGGAGGGCACATGAGCAGTTCTTC
j_gene: TRBJ2-5; d_gene: -; v_gene: TRBV5-1; abundance: few; CDR3aa: CASSLGTSRRETQYF; CDR3nt: TGCGCCAGCAGCTTGGGGACCTCTCGAAGGGAGACCCAGTACTTC
j_gene: TRBJ2-3; d_gene: -; v_gene: TRBV7-9; abundance: -; CDR3aa: CASSSQGMGTDTQYF; CDR3nt: TGTGCCAGCAGCTCACAGGGAATGGGCACAGATACGCAGTATTTT
j_gene: TRBJ2-7; d_gene: TRBD2; v_gene: TRBV7-2; abundance: few; CDR3aa: CASSSLGISGEQYF; CDR3nt: TGTGCCAGCAGCTCCTTAGGGATTAGCGGGGAGCAGTACTTC
j_gene: TRBJ1-5; d_gene: -; v_gene: TRBV10-3; abundance: many; CDR3aa: CAISGHARDQPQHF; CDR3nt: TGTGCCATCAGCGGACATGCCCGGGATCAGCCCCAGCATTTT
j_gene: TRBJ2-1; d_gene: TRBD2; v_gene: TRBV20-1; abundance: -; CDR3aa: CSGGRGGFNEQFF; CDR3nt: TGCAGTGGGGGTCGGGGGGGCTTTAATGAGCAGTTCTTC
j_gene: TRBJ2-7; d_gene: -; v_gene: TRBV12-3/TRBV12-4; abundance: -; CDR3aa: CASSSGATSLYEQYF; CDR3nt: TGTGCCAGCAGTTCCGGAGCTACGAGCCTTTACGAGCAGTACTTC
j_gene: TRBJ1-2; d_gene: -; v_gene: TRBV5-6; abundance: many; CDR3aa: CASSFRLDGYTF; CDR3nt: TGTGCCAGCAGCTTTCGGCTCGATGGCTACACCTTC
j_gene: TRBJ2-5; d_gene: -; v_gene: TRBV29-1; abundance: -; CDR3aa: CSVERGLMETQYF; CDR3nt: TGCAGCGTTGAACGGGGGTTGATGGAGACCCAGTACTTC
j_gene: TRBJ2-4; d_gene: -; v_gene: TRBV3-1; abundance: few; CDR3aa: CASSQWETNIQYF; CDR3nt: TGTGCCAGCAGCCAATGGGAAACCAACATTCAGTACTTC
j_gene: TRBJ1-3; d_gene: -; v_gene: TRBV5-5; abundance: few; CDR3aa: CASTRALSGNTIYF; CDR3nt: TGTGCCAGCACCCGGGCACTCTCTGGAAACACCATATATTTT
j_gene: TRBJ1-1; d_gene: -; v_gene: TRBV7-9; abundance: few; CDR3aa: CASSTWGENTEAFF; CDR3nt: TGTGCCAGCAGCACGTGGGGGGAGAACACTGAAGCTTTCTTT
j_gene: TRBJ2-7; d_gene: -; v_gene: TRBV20-1; abundance: few; CDR3aa: CSAHRPEFDEQYF; CDR3nt: TGCAGTGCTCACCGACCGGAGTTTGACGAGCAGTACTTC
j_gene: TRBJ2-7; d_gene: -; v_gene: TRBV15; abundance: few; CDR3aa: CATSRGQPEQYF; CDR3nt: TGTGCCACCAGCAGAGGACAACCTGAGCAGTACTTC
j_gene: TRBJ2-7; d_gene: TRBD1; v_gene: TRBV12-3/TRBV12-4; abundance: -; CDR3aa: CASNTGVGEQYF; CDR3nt: TGTGCCAGCAACACAGGGGTCGGCGAGCAGTACTTC
j_gene: TRBJ2-3; d_gene: -; v_gene: TRBV7-2; abundance: -; CDR3aa: CASSQFRDTQYF; CDR3nt: TGTGCCAGCAGCCAATTTAGGGATACGCAGTATTTT
j_gene: TRBJ2-2; d_gene: TRBD1; v_gene: TRBV3-1; abundance: -; CDR3aa: CASRRQGYGELFF; CDR3nt: TGTGCCAGCAGAAGACAGGGTTACGGGGAGCTGTTTTTT
j_gene: TRBJ1-6; d_gene: -; v_gene: TRBV30; abundance: -; CDR3aa: CAWRTIGQISSPLHF; CDR3nt: TGTGCCTGGAGGACAATCGGGCAAATAAGCTCACCCCTCCACTTT
j_gene: TRBJ1-2; d_gene: TRBD1; v_gene: TRBV27; abundance: -; CDR3aa: CASRSRGQGFGYTF; CDR3nt: TGTGCCAGCAGGAGCCGGGGACAGGGGTTTGGCTACACCTTC